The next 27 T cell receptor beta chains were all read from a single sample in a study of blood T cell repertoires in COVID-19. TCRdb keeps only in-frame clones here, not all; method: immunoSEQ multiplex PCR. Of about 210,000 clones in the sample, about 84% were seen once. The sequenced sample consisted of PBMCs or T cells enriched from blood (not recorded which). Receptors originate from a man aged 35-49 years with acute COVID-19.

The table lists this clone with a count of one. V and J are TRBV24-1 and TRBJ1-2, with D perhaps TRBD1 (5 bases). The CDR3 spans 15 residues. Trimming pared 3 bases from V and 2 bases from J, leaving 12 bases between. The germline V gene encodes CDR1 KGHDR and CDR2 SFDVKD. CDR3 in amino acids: CATSDGATSNYGYTF. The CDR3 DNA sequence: TGTGCCACCAGTGATGGGGCAACAAGCAACTATGGCTACACCTTC.

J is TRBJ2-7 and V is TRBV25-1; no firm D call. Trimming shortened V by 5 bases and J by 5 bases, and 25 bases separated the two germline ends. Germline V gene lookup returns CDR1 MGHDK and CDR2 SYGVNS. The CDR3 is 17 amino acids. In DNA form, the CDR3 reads TGTGCCAGCAGTAACCCCCTCCTAGAAGGTGGTTCCCACGAGCAGTACTTC. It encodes CASSNPLLEGGSHEQYF.

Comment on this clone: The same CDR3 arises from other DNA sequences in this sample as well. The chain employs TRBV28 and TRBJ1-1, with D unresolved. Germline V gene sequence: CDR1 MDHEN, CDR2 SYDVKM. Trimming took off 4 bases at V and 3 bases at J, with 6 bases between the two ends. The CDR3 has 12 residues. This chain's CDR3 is CASSSQDTEAFF. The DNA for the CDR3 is TGTGCCAGCAGTTCACAAGACACTGAAGCTTTCTTT.

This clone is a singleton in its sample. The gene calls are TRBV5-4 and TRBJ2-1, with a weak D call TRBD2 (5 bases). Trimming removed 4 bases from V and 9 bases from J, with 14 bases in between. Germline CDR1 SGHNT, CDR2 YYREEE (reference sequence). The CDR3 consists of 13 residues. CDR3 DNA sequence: TGTGCCAGCAGCCCTACTAGAGTAAGTGAGCAGTTCTTC. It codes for CASSPTRVSEQFF.

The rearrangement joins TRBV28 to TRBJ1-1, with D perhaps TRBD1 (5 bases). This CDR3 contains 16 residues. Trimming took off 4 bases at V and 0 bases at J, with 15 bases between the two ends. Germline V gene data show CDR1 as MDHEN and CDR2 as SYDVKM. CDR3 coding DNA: TGTGCCAGCAGTTCAATAGTGGGGCTGATGAACACTGAAGCTTTCTTT. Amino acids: CASSSIVGLMNTEAFF. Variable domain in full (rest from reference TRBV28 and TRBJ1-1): DVKVTQSSRYLVKRTGEKVFLECVQDMDHENMFWYRQDPGLGLRLIYFSYDVKMKEKGDIPEGYSVSREKKERFSLILESASTNQTSMYLCASSSIVGLMNTEAFFGQGTRLTVV.

CDR3 sequence: CASSDGTGSGANVLTF. CDR3 nucleotide sequence: TGTGCCAGCAGTGACGGGACAGGGTCTGGGGCCAACGTCCTGACTTTC. The gene calls are TRBV6-4 and TRBJ2-6; 9 nucleotides align to TRBD1. Unmatched junction bases numbered 0, after V lost 2 bases and J lost 1 base. The CDR3 length is 16 residues. In germline, CDR1 is MRHNA, CDR2 SNTAGT.

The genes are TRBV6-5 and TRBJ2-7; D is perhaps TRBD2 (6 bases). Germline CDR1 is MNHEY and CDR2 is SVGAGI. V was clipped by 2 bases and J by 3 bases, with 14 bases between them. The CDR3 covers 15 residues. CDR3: CASSYQRRGFYEQYF. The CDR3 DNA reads TGTGCCAGCAGTTACCAACGTCGGGGGTTCTACGAGCAGTACTTC.

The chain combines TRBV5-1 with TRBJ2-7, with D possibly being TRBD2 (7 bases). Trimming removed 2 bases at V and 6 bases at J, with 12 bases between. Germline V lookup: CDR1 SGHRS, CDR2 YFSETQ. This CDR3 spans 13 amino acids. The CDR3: CASSFEGGREQYF. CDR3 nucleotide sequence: TGCGCCAGCAGCTTTGAGGGGGGGCGCGAGCAGTACTTC. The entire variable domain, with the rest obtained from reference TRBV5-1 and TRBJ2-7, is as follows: KAGVTQTPRYLIKTRGQQVTLSCSPISGHRSVSWYQQTPGQGLQFLFEYFSETQRNKGNFPGRFSGRQFSNSRSEMNVSTLELGDSALYLCASSFEGGREQYFGPGTRLTVT.

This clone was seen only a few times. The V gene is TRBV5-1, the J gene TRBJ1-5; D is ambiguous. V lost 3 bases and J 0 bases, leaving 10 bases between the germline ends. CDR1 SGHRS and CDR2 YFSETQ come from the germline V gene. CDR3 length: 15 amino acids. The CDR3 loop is CASSYSGYSNQPQHF. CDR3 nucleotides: TGCGCCAGCAGCTACTCCGGGTATAGCAATCAGCCCCAGCATTTT.

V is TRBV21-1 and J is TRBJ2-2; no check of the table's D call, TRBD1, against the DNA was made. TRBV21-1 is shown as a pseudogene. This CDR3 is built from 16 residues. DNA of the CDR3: TGTGCCAGCAGCAAACACGGCAGGGAGAACACCGGGGAGCTGTTTTTT. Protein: CASSKHGRENTGELFF.

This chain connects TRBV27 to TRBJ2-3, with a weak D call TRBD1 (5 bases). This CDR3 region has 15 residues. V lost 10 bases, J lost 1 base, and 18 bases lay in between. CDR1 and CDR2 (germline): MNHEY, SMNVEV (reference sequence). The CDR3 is CATLPTVSRTDTQYF. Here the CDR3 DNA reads TGTGCCACCCTACCGACAGTCTCCCGCACAGATACGCAGTATTTT.

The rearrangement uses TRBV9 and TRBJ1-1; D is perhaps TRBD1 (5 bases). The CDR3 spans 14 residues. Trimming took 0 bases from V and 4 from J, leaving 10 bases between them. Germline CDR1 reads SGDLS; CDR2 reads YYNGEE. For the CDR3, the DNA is TGTGCCAGCAGCGTAGATTGGGGCGCCACTGAAGCTTTCTTT. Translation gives CASSVDWGATEAFF.

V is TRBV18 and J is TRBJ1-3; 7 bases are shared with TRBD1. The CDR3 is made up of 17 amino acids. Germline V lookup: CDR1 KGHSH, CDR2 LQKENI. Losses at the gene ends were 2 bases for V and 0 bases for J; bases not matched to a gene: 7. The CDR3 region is CASSPFGTVSSGNTIYF. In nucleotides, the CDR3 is TGTGCCAGCTCACCATTTGGGACAGTGTCCTCTGGAAACACCATATATTTT.

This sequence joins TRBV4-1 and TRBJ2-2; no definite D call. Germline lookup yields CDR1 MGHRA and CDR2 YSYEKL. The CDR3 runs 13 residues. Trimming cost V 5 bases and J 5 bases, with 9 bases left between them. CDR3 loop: CASSSPRTGELFF. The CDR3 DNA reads TGCGCCAGCAGCTCCCCGAGGACCGGGGAGCTGTTTTTT.

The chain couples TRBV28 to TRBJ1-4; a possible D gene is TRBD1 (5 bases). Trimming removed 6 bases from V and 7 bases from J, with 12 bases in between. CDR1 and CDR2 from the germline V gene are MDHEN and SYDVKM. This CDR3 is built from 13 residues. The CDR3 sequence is CASSSGRGEKLFF. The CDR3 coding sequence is TGTGCCAGCAGCTCAGGGCGCGGTGAAAAACTGTTTTTT.

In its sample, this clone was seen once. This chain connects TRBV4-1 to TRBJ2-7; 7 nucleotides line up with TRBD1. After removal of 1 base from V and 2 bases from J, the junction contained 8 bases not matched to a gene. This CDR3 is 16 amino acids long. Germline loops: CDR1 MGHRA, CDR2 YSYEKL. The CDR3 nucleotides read TGCGCCAGCAGCCAAGGGGGACAGTTCGGGCCCTACGAGCAGTACTTC. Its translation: CASSQGGQFGPYEQYF.

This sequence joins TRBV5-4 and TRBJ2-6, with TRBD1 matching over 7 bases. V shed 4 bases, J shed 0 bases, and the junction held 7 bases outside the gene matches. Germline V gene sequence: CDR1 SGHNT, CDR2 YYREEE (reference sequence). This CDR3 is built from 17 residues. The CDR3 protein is CASSDRQGPSGANVLTF. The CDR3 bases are TGTGCCAGCAGCGATCGACAGGGACCCTCTGGGGCCAACGTCCTGACTTTC. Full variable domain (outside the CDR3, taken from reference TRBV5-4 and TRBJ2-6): ETGVTQSPTHLIKTRGQQVTLRCSSQSGHNTVSWYQQALGQGPQFIFQYYREEENGRGNFPPRFSGLQFPNYSSELNVNALELDDSALYLCASSDRQGPSGANVLTFGAGSRLTVL.

In DNA form, the CDR3 reads TGCGCCAGCAGCTTGGCCTCTAGCGGGAGAGGGAATGAGCAGTTCTTC. Protein sequence: CASSLASSGRGNEQFF. The chain combines TRBV5-1 with TRBJ2-1; 10 nucleotides agree with TRBD2. CDR1 is SGHRS, CDR2 YFSETQ, per germline. V was clipped by 0 bases and J by 7 bases; unmatched bases: 7. The CDR3 spans 16 residues. The full variable domain, rest sourced from reference TRBV5-1 and TRBJ2-1, is KAGVTQTPRYLIKTRGQQVTLSCSPISGHRSVSWYQQTPGQGLQFLFEYFSETQRNKGNFPGRFSGRQFSNSRSEMNVSTLELGDSALYLCASSLASSGRGNEQFFGPGTRLTVL.

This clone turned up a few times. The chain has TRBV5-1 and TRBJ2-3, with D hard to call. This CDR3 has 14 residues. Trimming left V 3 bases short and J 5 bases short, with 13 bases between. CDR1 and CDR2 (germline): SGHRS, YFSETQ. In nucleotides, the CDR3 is TGCGCCAGCAGCTCGTCAGGTTTGAGAGATACGCAGTATTTT. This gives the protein CASSSSGLRDTQYF.

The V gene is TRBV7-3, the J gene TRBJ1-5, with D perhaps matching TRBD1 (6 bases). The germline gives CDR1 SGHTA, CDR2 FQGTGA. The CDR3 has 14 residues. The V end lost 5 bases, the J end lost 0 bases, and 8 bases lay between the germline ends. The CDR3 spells CASSLTGSNQPQHF. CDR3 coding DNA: TGTGCCAGCAGCCTGACAGGTAGCAATCAGCCCCAGCATTTT.

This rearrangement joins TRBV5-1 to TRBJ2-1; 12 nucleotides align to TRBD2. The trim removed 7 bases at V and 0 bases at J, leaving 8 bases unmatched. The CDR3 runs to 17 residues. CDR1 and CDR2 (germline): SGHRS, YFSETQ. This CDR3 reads CASVLAGGWGSYNEQFF. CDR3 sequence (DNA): TGCGCCAGCGTGCTAGCGGGAGGGTGGGGCTCCTACAATGAGCAGTTCTTC.

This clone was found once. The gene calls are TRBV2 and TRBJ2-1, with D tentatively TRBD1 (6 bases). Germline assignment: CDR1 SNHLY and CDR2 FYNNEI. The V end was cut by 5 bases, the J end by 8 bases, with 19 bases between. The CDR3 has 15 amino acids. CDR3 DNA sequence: TGTGCCAGCAGTCCCATCTCTTGGACAGTTGATGAGCAGTTCTTC. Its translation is CASSPISWTVDEQFF.

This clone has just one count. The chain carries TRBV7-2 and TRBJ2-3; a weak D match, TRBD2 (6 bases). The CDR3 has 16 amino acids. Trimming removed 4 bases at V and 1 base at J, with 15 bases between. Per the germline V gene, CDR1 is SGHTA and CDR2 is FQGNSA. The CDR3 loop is CASSSRDWTGTDTQYF. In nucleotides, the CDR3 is TGTGCCAGCAGCTCCCGGGACTGGACGGGCACAGATACGCAGTATTTT.

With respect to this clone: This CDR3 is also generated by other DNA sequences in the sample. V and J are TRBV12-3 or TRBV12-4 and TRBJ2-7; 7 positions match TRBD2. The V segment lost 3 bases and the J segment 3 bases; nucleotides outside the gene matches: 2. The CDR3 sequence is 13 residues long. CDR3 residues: CASSLGGSYEQYF. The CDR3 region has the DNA TGTGCCAGCAGTTTGGGCGGGAGCTACGAGCAGTACTTC.

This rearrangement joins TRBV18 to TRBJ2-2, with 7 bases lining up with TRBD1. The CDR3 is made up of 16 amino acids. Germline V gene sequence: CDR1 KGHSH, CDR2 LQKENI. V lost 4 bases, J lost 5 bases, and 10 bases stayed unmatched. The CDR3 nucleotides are TGTGCCAGCTCACGATCGGACAGGACCATTACCGGGGAGCTGTTTTTT. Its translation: CASSRSDRTITGELFF.

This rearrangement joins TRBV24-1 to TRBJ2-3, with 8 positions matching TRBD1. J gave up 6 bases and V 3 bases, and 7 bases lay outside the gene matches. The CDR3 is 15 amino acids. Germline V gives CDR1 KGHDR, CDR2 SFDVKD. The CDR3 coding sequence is TGTGCCACCAGTGATACACAGGGGGTAGGGGATACGCAGTATTTT. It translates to CATSDTQGVGDTQYF.

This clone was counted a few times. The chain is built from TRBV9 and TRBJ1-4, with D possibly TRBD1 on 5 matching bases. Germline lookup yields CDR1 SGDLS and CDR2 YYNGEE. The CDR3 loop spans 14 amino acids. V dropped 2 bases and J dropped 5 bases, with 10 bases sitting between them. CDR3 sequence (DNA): TGTGCCAGCAGCGTTGGGGGGTTCAATGAAAAACTGTTTTTT. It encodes CASSVGGFNEKLFF.